A selection of T cell receptor beta chains follows, all from one sample in a study of T cell repertoires in cytomegalovirus infection. A single record per CDR3 protein comes from TCRdb applying MiXCR to the reads. The sample holds fewer than 550,000 distinct CDR3 sequences, 26% seen once. Material: PBMCs. Receptors originate from a human donor in good health (CMV status not recorded). Some clones in this sample may be carry-over from other donors' samples. CDR3s include the opening cysteine and the closing phenylalanine or tryptophan. Each record gives: CDR3 protein, CDR3 DNA, clone size, V gene, J gene, D gene. The D gene is left open where the match is weak. The size of a clone is reported for some rows only, either as once, few or many, or as a class for expanded clones.

CASSLEVGPQHF	TGTGCCAGCAGCTTAGAGGTGGGGCCCCAGCATTTT	many	TRBV7-2	TRBJ1-5	NA
CASSLATGQPNTEAFF	TGTGCCAGCAGCCTGGCGACAGGCCAACCGAACACTGAAGCTTTCTTT	many	TRBV7-8	TRBJ1-1	NA
CATSDQGGQGARYNEQFF	TGTGCCACCAGTGACCAAGGAGGACAGGGGGCGCGGTACAATGAGCAGTTCTTC	few	TRBV24-1	TRBJ2-1	TRBD1
CASSRRGVDAFF	TGTGCCAGCAGCCGCCGCGGGGTCGACGCTTTCTTT	few	TRBV7-9	TRBJ1-1	NA
CASRGGTGRSTGELFF	TGTGCCAGCAGAGGGGGGACAGGGAGGAGCACCGGGGAGCTGTTTTTT	NA	TRBV6-2/TRBV6-3	TRBJ2-2	TRBD1
CASSLDSGNSPLHF	TGTGCCAGCAGCTTGGACAGTGGGAATTCACCCCTCCACTTT	NA	TRBV5-4	TRBJ1-6	NA
CASSQDPPGHLITDTQYF	TGCGCCAGCAGCCAAGACCCTCCCGGACACCTGATCACAGATACGCAGTATTTT	NA	TRBV4-3	TRBJ2-3	NA
CAWSIGGGFGRADEQYF	TGTGCCTGGAGTATCGGGGGTGGGTTCGGGAGGGCCGACGAGCAGTACTTC	NA	TRBV30	TRBJ2-7	TRBD2
CASSPRLAGAYNEQFF	TGTGCCAGCAGTCCAAGACTAGCGGGAGCCTACAATGAGCAGTTCTTC	NA	TRBV27	TRBJ2-1	TRBD2
CASRPDRVHEQYF	TGTGCCAGCAGACCCGACAGGGTGCACGAGCAGTACTTC	NA	TRBV7-6	TRBJ2-7	TRBD1
CASSFTSGGADTEAFF	TGTGCCAGCAGCTTCACTTCAGGGGGCGCAGACACTGAAGCTTTCTTT	few	TRBV7-9	TRBJ1-1	TRBD1
CASSYTGLNSNQPQHF	TGTGCCAGCAGTTACACGGGGCTTAACAGCAATCAGCCCCAGCATTTT	few	TRBV6-2/TRBV6-3	TRBJ1-5	NA
CASSLEVGRTSGSFGNNEQFF	TGTGCCAGCAGCTTAGAAGTGGGAAGGACTAGCGGGAGTTTTGGGAACAATGAGCAGTTCTTC	few	TRBV7-2	TRBJ2-1	TRBD2
CSAPAGTSRYNEQFF	TGCAGTGCTCCGGCCGGGACTAGCCGCTACAATGAGCAGTTCTTC	NA	TRBV20-1	TRBJ2-1	TRBD2
CAISDPAGLTYEQYF	TGTGCCATCAGTGATCCCGCGGGACTGACCTACGAGCAGTACTTC	NA	TRBV10-3	TRBJ2-7	NA
CASSRDPVGPQHF	TGTGCCAGCAGCCGGGACCCGGTGGGGCCCCAGCATTTT	NA	TRBV5-6	TRBJ1-5	NA
CAISVDYHNEQFF	TGTGCCATCAGCGTAGACTACCACAATGAGCAGTTCTTC	few	TRBV10-3	TRBJ2-1	NA
CASSLVITGTGKNIQYF	TGTGCCAGCAGTTTAGTGATCACCGGGACAGGCAAAAACATTCAGTACTTC	NA	TRBV12-3/TRBV12-4	TRBJ2-4	TRBD1
CASSSNRVAAF	TGTGCCAGCAGCTCAAACAGGGTCGCCGCCTTC	many	TRBV7-9	TRBJ1-2	NA